Shown below are 10 T cell receptor beta chains from a single sample sequenced in a study of metastatic and nonmetastatic thyroid tumors. Ahead of thyroid surgery, no patient had received treatment of any kind. TCRdb reprocessed the PCR reads via MiXCR. Among fewer than 30,000 clones, about 15% were seen once, and the ten largest hold approximately 3.3%. The sequenced material came from blood. The receptors here all came from a female donor with papillary thyroid cancer or a benign thyroid nodule (not recorded which). Some clones in this sample may be carry-over from other donors' samples.

This clone has a count of ten or more. Other DNA sequences in this sample translate to the same CDR3. V gene TRBV4-2 combines with J gene TRBJ2-1; D not resolved. CDR1 is LGHNA, CDR2 YNFKEQ, per germline. Trimming pared 1 base from V and 0 bases from J, leaving 10 bases between. The CDR3 length is 16 residues. CDR3: CASSQVETGSYNEQFF. The DNA for the CDR3 is TGTGCCAGCAGCCAAGTTGAGACGGGCTCCTACAATGAGCAGTTCTTC.

The chain is built from TRBV15 and TRBJ2-2; D is possibly TRBD1 (6 bases). The CDR3 consists of 15 residues. Trimming took 4 bases from V and 5 from J, leaving 14 bases between them. Germline V gene sequence: CDR1 LNHNV, CDR2 YYDKDF (reference sequence). The CDR3 DNA reads TGTGCCACCAGCACGGACAGAGACCGGACCGGGGAGCTGTTTTTT. Translated: CATSTDRDRTGELFF.

This clone was seen ten or more times. The chain uses TRBV3-1 and TRBJ2-5, with 8 bases identical to TRBD2. The germline gives CDR1 LGHDT, CDR2 YNNKEL (reference sequence). With V trimmed by 1 base and J by 6 bases, 7 bases remained unmatched. This CDR3 region has 15 residues. The CDR3 loop is CASSQGHSGKKTQYF. In DNA form, the CDR3 reads TGTGCCAGCAGCCAAGGTCATAGCGGGAAAAAGACCCAGTACTTC.

This clone was seen a few times. The J gene is TRBJ1-1, the V gene TRBV27; D remains ambiguous. The CDR3 loop spans 13 amino acids. V gave up 1 base and J gave up 2 bases, with 5 bases separating them. Germline CDR1 is MNHEY and CDR2 is SMNVEV (reference sequence). The CDR3 DNA reads TGTGCCAGCAGTTTATACCCCAACACTGAAGCTTTCTTT. It encodes CASSLYPNTEAFF.

This clone has a count of ten or more. J is TRBJ2-5 and V is TRBV6-2 or TRBV6-3, with 8 bases aligning to TRBD2. Trimming at V came to 8 bases and at J to 5 bases, leaving 16 bases not matched to a gene. The germline V gene has CDR1 MNHEY and CDR2 SVGEGT. The CDR3 has 16 amino acids. The CDR3 region has the DNA TGTGCCAGCTCGGACCGAAGCGGGAGCATGTCGGAGACCCAGTACTTC. It encodes CASSDRSGSMSETQYF.

This sequence joins TRBV20-1 and TRBJ2-1; D might be TRBD2 (6 bases). The germline gives CDR1 DFQATT, CDR2 SNEGSKA (reference sequence). The length of the CDR3 is 14 residues. Trimming removed 7 bases at V and 0 bases at J, with 13 bases between. The CDR3 nucleotides are TGCAGTGTGGGCGGGATGAGCTCCTACAATGAGCAGTTCTTC. Protein sequence: CSVGGMSSYNEQFF.

This clone came up many times. The gene calls are TRBV20-1 and TRBJ2-7; D is unclear. Germline CDR1 DFQATT, CDR2 SNEGSKA (reference sequence). Trimming stripped 1 base from V and 2 bases from J, with 12 bases between. This CDR3 has 14 residues. CDR3 coding DNA: TGCAGTGCTAGAGTGGAAGGAACCGCCTACGAGCAGTACTTC. Protein sequence: CSARVEGTAYEQYF.

This clone showed up just a few times. The gene calls are TRBV28 and TRBJ2-1; no firm D call. V was pared by 6 bases and J by 4 bases, with 10 bases between. Germline assignment: CDR1 MDHEN and CDR2 SYDVKM. The CDR3 has 13 residues. The CDR3 nucleotides are TGTGCCAGCAGGTCGTGCTATTACAATGAGCAGTTCTTC. It translates to CASRSCYYNEQFF.

Regarding this clone: This may arise from a read error, as a much more abundant clone is one base away. The conserved phenylalanine or tryptophan is not found at the CDR3 terminus, so this likely reflects a read error. The rearrangement joins TRBV7-2 to TRBJ2-7; D remains unclear. V was clipped by 6 bases and J by 2 bases, with 5 bases between them. The CDR3 is made up of 11 amino acids. Germline CDR1 and CDR2: SGHTA and FQGNSA. As DNA, the CDR3 is TGTGCCAGCAGATCTACCTACGAGCAGTACTCC. This sequence encodes CASRSTYEQYS.

Worth noting for this clone: One end of the junction does not line up with germline, which may come from a read error. The chain uses TRBV11-2 and TRBJ2-1, with TRBD1 matching 7 bases. The CDR3 loop spans 16 amino acids. Germline V gives CDR1 SGHAT, CDR2 FQNNGV. DNA of the CDR3: TGTACCAGCAGCTCTCCCAGGGGGAGCCCCGGTGATGAGCAGTTCTTC. As protein: CTSSSPRGSPGDEQFF.